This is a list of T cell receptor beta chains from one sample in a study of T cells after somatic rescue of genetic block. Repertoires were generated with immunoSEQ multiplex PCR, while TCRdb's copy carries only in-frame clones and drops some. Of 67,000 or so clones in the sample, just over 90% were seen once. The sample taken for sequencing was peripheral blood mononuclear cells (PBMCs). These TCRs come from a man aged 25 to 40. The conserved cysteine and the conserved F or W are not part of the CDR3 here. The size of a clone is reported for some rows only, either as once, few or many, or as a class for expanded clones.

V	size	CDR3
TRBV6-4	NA	ASSEGVSGPLH
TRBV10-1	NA	ASSDQRTDTQY
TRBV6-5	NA	ASNRINQPQH
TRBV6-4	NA	ASSDGSGSVDEQF
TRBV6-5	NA	ASSSTGLAGADTQY
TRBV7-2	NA	ASSRSGSGYNEQF
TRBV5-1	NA	ASSLGGLPNTDTQY
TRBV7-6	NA	ASSPSGRFYEQY
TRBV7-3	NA	ASSLTGGRPSYNEQF
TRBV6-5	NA	ASSTTAANVLT
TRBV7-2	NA	ASSAGQGFLGTDTQY
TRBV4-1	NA	ASSLIWTGGNYEQY
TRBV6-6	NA	ASSSHKSGSIDEQF
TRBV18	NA	ASSPAGSSYEQY
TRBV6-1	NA	ASSELGHEQY
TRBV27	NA	ASGGLGMGNEQF
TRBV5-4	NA	ASSLGGAGELF
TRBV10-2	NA	ASSEREQAFKKVGQY
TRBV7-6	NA	ASTPYQETQY
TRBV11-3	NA	ASSLAGNTEAF
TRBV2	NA	AGGLASYEQY
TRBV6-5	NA	ASSPRGGHTEAF
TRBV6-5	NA	ASSYSFLGQGTEQY
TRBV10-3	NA	AISGGTSGSRDEQF
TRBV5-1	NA	ASSQINLSGRPLDEQF
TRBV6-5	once	ASSYAGAQETQY
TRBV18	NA	ASSRDSEQY
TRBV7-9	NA	ASSLGTGDRVGGYT
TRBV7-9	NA	ASNPGGTGNEQF
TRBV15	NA	ATSRARSTDTQY
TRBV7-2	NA	ASSPERGAGEQY
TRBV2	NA	ASSGQGRQPQH
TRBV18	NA	ASSDSTNTEAF
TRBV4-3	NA	ASSQDRINTEAF
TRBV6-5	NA	ASSYTGSYGYT
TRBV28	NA	AIGGAAGAYEQY
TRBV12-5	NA	ASLALGGGAGYNEQF
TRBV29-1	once	SVVPGGPRGRTEAF
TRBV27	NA	ASGKGAYNEQF
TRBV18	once	ASSDSTDTQY
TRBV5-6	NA	ASSLGGTGWETQY
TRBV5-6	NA	ASSTLDRASYGYT
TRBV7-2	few	ASSPGYLSTDTQY
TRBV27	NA	ASSLVPLDTQY
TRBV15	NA	ATSRESTGFEQY
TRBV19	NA	ASSPGLAAYQQETQY
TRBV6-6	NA	ASRSGKDGLSGYT
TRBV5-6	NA	ASSFYRQNTEAF
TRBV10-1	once	ASSPTVTGELF
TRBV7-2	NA	ASSWGRNTEAF
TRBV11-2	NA	ASSLHRNPNEKLF
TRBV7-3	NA	ASSSMNTGELF
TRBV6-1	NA	ASSEGEQGLRKQY
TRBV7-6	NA	ASSFGGPETQY
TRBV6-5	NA	ASRIQGNTEAF
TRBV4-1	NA	ASSQSRRSSYNEQF
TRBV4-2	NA	ASSQEGRGGYGYT
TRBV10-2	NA	ASTGQGMNYEQY
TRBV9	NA	ASSPGQDSTDTQY